This T cell receptor beta chain stems from a study of cytomegalovirus exposure and HLA in healthy donors. The PCR used 60 Vbeta and 13 Jbeta primers. Data came from immunoSEQ multiplex PCR; TCRdb stores just in-frame clones and leaves some out. The repertoire holds some 98,000 clones, with about 80% as singletons. V gave up 4 bases and J gave up 2 bases; unmatched junction bases: 0. Germline V gives CDR1 LNHDA, CDR2 SQIVND (reference sequence). The CDR3 sequence is 15 residues long. This clone appeared once. This sequence joins TRBV19 and TRBJ2-1; TRBD2 agrees at 12 bases. Sequenced sample: PBMCs. This sequence was found in a man younger than 35 in good health and CMV-seropositive. Written as DNA, the CDR3 is TGTGCCAGTAGTACTAGCGGGGGGGCCTACAATGAGCAGTTCTTC. It encodes CASSTSGGAYNEQFF.